This paragraph reports one T cell receptor (beta chain). This CDR3 region has 14 residues. J was trimmed by 4 bases and V by 8 bases; bases with no gene match: 8. In germline, CDR1 is KGHDR, CDR2 SFDVKD. Treatment meaning: some 20 received Ad26.COV2.S at low or high dose, single or two shots; about 5 received placebo; per-sample allocation not given. Day 63 after the first injection of vaccine or placebo was the sampling time. An adult aged 18-55 years in Boston served as the donor. Produced via immunoSEQ multiplex PCR; TCRdb's table is partial and in-frame only. Among 350,000 to 400,000 clones, about 91% were seen once, and the ten largest hold 1.5% to 2%. This specimen comes from a study of Ad26.COV2.S vaccination and SARS-CoV-2 variants.

Sequencing was performed on peripheral blood, taken in a trial of Ad26.COV2.S vaccine versus placebo. The J gene is TRBJ2-5, the V gene TRBV24-1, with 8 bases lining up with TRBD2. This clonotype originated in a person between 18 and 59 years old who received the Ad26.COV2.S COVID-19 vaccine or a placebo. The CDR3 DNA follows: TGTGCCACCAAGGACGCGGGAGGTCGAGAGACCCAGTACTTC. Translating it yields CATKDAGGRETQYF.